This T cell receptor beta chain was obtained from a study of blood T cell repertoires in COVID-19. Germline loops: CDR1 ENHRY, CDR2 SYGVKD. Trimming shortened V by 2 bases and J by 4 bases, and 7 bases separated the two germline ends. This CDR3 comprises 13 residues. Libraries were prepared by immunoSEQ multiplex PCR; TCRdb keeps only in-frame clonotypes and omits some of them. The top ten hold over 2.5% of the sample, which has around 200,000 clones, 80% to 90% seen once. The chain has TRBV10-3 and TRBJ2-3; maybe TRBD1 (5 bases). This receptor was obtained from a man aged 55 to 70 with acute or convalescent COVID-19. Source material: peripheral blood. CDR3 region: CAISEAGSDTQYF. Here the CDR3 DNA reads TGTGCCATCAGTGAGGCAGGGTCAGATACGCAGTATTTT.